This T cell receptor (beta chain) appears in the sequencing data of a study of cytomegalovirus exposure and HLA in healthy donors. Background on the study: Among the roughly 370 genotyped donors, 70% to 90% were placed in the Caucasian-associated ancestry cluster.

Donors were nominally healthy when sampled, though unrecorded immune exposures were likely. Deletions cut 4 bases from V and 1 base from J, with 11 bases between. This CDR3 is 14 amino acids long. CDR1 is SGDLS, CDR2 YYNGEE, per germline. In the PCR, 60 Vbeta and 13 Jbeta primers were used. Method: immunoSEQ multiplex PCR; TCRdb's copy keeps in-frame clones and lacks some. This sample's table reports 130,000 or so clones. As concerns this clone: The antigen remains undetermined.

Whole-study results and caveats: Later findings reportedly placed an Asian-associated ancestry cluster below the approximately 670-donor mean for N-insertions. Segments of the TCR beta V type were, in most cases, productive about 87% or about 30% of the time in an earlier analysis.

The rearrangement uses TRBV9 and TRBJ2-5; tentative D call: TRBD2 (5 bases). The receptor was isolated from a woman between 35 and 50 years old in good health and CMV-seronegative. Sequencing used PBMCs. CDR3 DNA sequence: TGTGCCAGCAGCATCGGAGGTATCCAAGAGACCCAGTACTTC. Translating it yields CASSIGGIQETQYF.